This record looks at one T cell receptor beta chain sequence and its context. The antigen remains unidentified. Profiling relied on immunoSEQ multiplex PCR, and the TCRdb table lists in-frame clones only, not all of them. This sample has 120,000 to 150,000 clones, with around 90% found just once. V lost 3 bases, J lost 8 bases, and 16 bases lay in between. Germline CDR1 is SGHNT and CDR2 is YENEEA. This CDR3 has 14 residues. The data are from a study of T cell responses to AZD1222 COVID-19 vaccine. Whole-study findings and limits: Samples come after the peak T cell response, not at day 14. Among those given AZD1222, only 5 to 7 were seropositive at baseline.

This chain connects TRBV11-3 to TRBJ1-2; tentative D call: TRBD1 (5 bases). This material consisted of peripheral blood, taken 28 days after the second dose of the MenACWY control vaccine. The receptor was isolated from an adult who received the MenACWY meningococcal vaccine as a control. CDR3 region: CASSFPSGLGGYTF. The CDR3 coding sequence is TGTGCCAGCAGCTTCCCCTCGGGGCTGGGCGGCTACACCTTC.